The clone carrying this TCR beta chain has a handful of counts. The target antigen is unknown. The data stem from a study of human T cells and chemical hapten exposure. Overall study context: Weekly diphenylcyclopropenone doses were given to patients' scalps across the roughly 24-week study. General observations from the study: Given that the donors had alopecia, their immune response may differ from that seen in healthy people.

V was pared by 1 base and J by 5 bases, with 9 bases between. Germline values: CDR1 DFQATT, CDR2 SNEGSKA (reference sequence). The CDR3 has 14 amino acids. TCRdb called the RACE reads again in MiXCR, with one record for every CDR3 protein. This table holds 80,000 to 100,000 distinct CDR3 sequences, 10% to 13% found once. Time point reported: pre-sensitization, week 0. Treatment: therapeutic diphenylcyclopropenone sensitization with weekly scalp DPC. Every patch test was put on after a blood sample was taken. Before extraction, the whole blood was not fractionated, and total RNA was taken from it. Sequencing used whole blood, obtained in connection with sensitization to the hapten diphenylcyclopropenone (DPC). This chain joins TRBV20-1 and TRBJ1-6; no clear D. This sequence originates from a woman in her sixties or seventies with alopecia areata. Some clones in this sample may be carry-over from other donors' samples. The CDR3 spells CSARADTHNSPLHF. The CDR3 DNA is TGCAGTGCTAGAGCAGACACTCATAATTCACCCCTCCACTTT.